A selection of T cell receptor beta chains follows, all from one sample in a study of T cell responses to AZD1222 COVID-19 vaccine. The protocol was immunoSEQ multiplex PCR, while the TCRdb copy is restricted to in-frame clones and leaves out a portion. This sample has about 130,000 clones, with around 94% found just once. The sample consisted of peripheral blood, taken on day 0 of AZD1222 vaccination. The receptors were sampled from an adult in good health. Both conserved end residues are part of each CDR3. D genes are given only for firm matches. Not every row has a clone size; where given, it reads once, few, many or a size class.

CDR3: CASSLGQGNGYTF
DNA: TGTGCCAGCAGCTTAGGACAGGGGAACGGCTACACCTTC
J: TRBJ1-2
size: -
V: TRBV11-2
D: TRBD1

CDR3: CASGTGNGGNTIYF
DNA: TGTGCCAGCGGGACAGGGAATGGTGGAAACACCATATATTTT
J: TRBJ1-3
size: few
V: TRBV6-5
D: TRBD1

CDR3: CASSSTTGTMNSPLHF
DNA: TGTGCCAGCAGCTCCACTACCGGGACAATGAATTCACCCCTCCACTTT
J: TRBJ1-6
size: -
V: TRBV7-9
D: -

CDR3: CASINSGGELFF
DNA: TGTGCCAGCATAAATTCGGGCGGGGAGCTGTTTTTT
J: TRBJ2-2
size: -
V: TRBV3-1/TRBV3-2
D: -

CDR3: CAWSVAGAGQPQHF
DNA: TGTGCCTGGAGTGTGGCAGGGGCGGGTCAGCCCCAGCATTTT
J: TRBJ1-5
size: -
V: TRBV30
D: -

CDR3: CASSFSPEGYGYTF
DNA: TGCGCCAGCAGCTTTTCCCCCGAAGGCTATGGCTACACCTTC
J: TRBJ1-2
size: once
V: TRBV5-1
D: -

CDR3: CASSPTGNAEAFF
DNA: TGTGCCAGCTCTCCAACAGGGAACGCTGAAGCTTTCTTT
J: TRBJ1-1
size: -
V: TRBV18
D: -

CDR3: CASRDGGGTYEQYF
DNA: TGCGCCAGCAGGGATGGGGGCGGTACCTACGAGCAGTACTTC
J: TRBJ2-7
size: -
V: TRBV5-1
D: -

CDR3: CASSLNRGPVVYF
DNA: TGTGCCAGCAGTTTAAACAGGGGGCCTGTAGTGTACTTC
J: TRBJ2-7
size: -
V: TRBV12-3/TRBV12-4
D: TRBD1

CDR3: CASNHGGELFF
DNA: TGCGCCAGCAATCACGGCGGGGAGCTGTTTTTT
J: TRBJ2-2
size: -
V: TRBV23-1
D: -

CDR3: CASKGPGELFF
DNA: TGTGCCAGCAAGGGCCCCGGGGAGCTGTTTTTT
J: TRBJ2-2
size: -
V: TRBV28
D: -

CDR3: CASGGTSPYNEQFF
DNA: TGCGCCAGCGGCGGGACTAGCCCCTACAATGAGCAGTTCTTC
J: TRBJ2-1
size: -
V: TRBV5-1
D: TRBD2

CDR3: CASSHAGQVDYGYTF
DNA: TGTGCCAGCAGCCACGCGGGACAGGTCGACTATGGCTACACCTTC
J: TRBJ1-2
size: -
V: TRBV6-6
D: TRBD1

CDR3: CASSSGRQGTEAFF
DNA: TGTGCCAGCAGCTCCGGCAGGCAGGGCACTGAAGCTTTCTTT
J: TRBJ1-1
size: -
V: TRBV5-4
D: -

CDR3: CASSIAGTAYGYTF
DNA: TGTGCCAGTAGTATCGCCGGGACGGCCTATGGCTACACCTTC
J: TRBJ1-2
size: -
V: TRBV19
D: -

CDR3: CATRSITDTQYF
DNA: TGTGCCACCAGGTCCATCACAGATACGCAGTATTTT
J: TRBJ2-3
size: -
V: TRBV27
D: -

CDR3: CASSQQGGGSSNEQFF
DNA: TGCGCCAGCAGCCAACAAGGGGGCGGGAGTTCGAATGAGCAGTTCTTC
J: TRBJ2-1
size: -
V: TRBV5-1
D: -

CDR3: CASSALPDEKLFF
DNA: TGTGCCAGCAGCGCCTTACCTGACGAAAAACTGTTTTTT
J: TRBJ1-4
size: -
V: TRBV9
D: -

CDR3: CASTRGNTEAFF
DNA: TGTGCCAGTACCAGGGGGAACACTGAAGCTTTCTTT
J: TRBJ1-1
size: once
V: TRBV19
D: -

CDR3: CASSVAGSGRTVEQFF
DNA: TGTGCCAGCAGCGTAGCGGGTAGCGGGAGGACCGTGGAGCAGTTCTTC
J: TRBJ2-1
size: -
V: TRBV9
D: TRBD2

CDR3: CASSPRVRGLGYTF
DNA: TGTGCCAGCAGTCCAAGGGTCAGGGGGCTAGGCTACACCTTC
J: TRBJ1-2
size: -
V: TRBV28
D: TRBD1

CDR3: CASNSAGYGYTF
DNA: TGTGCCAGCAACTCCGCAGGCTATGGCTACACCTTC
J: TRBJ1-2
size: -
V: TRBV5-5
D: -

CDR3: CASSLGQGDYGYTF
DNA: TGCGCCAGCAGCTTGGGACAGGGGGACTATGGCTACACCTTC
J: TRBJ1-2
size: few
V: TRBV5-1
D: TRBD1

CDR3: CASSPPRSSGTPYEQYF
DNA: TGTGCCAGCAGCCCCCCCCGGAGTAGCGGGACCCCCTACGAGCAGTACTTC
J: TRBJ2-7
size: -
V: TRBV7-2
D: TRBD2

CDR3: CASSLGQYSSYEQYF
DNA: TGTGCCAGCAGCTTGGGGCAGTATAGCTCCTACGAGCAGTACTTC
J: TRBJ2-7
size: -
V: TRBV5-6
D: -

CDR3: CASSLRGWGPKQFF
DNA: TGTGCCAGCAGTTTGAGGGGTTGGGGGCCAAAGCAGTTCTTC
J: TRBJ2-1
size: -
V: TRBV27
D: -

CDR3: CASSWGSTTDTQYF
DNA: TGTGCCAGCTCGTGGGGAAGCACCACAGATACGCAGTATTTT
J: TRBJ2-3
size: -
V: TRBV7-9
D: -

CDR3: CASSPSLGRSYEQYF
DNA: TGCGCCAGCAGCCCCTCCCTCGGGAGGTCCTACGAGCAGTACTTC
J: TRBJ2-7
size: -
V: TRBV5-1
D: TRBD2

CDR3: CASWTPASSYNEQFF
DNA: TGTGCCAGCTGGACCCCTGCGTCTTCCTACAATGAGCAGTTCTTC
J: TRBJ2-1
size: -
V: TRBV2
D: -

CDR3: CASSFEGQVYGYTF
DNA: TGCGCCAGCAGCTTTGAGGGGCAGGTCTATGGCTACACCTTC
J: TRBJ1-2
size: -
V: TRBV5-1
D: -

CDR3: CASSGGENTEAFF
DNA: TGTGCCAGCAGCGGGGGGGAGAACACTGAAGCTTTCTTT
J: TRBJ1-1
size: -
V: TRBV9
D: -

CDR3: CASSYPDRVSIQYF
DNA: TGTGCCAGCAGTTACCCGGACAGGGTAAGCATTCAGTACTTC
J: TRBJ2-4
size: -
V: TRBV6-2/TRBV6-3
D: TRBD1

CDR3: CASSSSGPSYNEQFF
DNA: TGTGCCAGTAGTTCTAGCGGGCCCTCCTACAATGAGCAGTTCTTC
J: TRBJ2-1
size: -
V: TRBV19
D: TRBD2

CDR3: CASSFRGPGANVLTF
DNA: TGTGCCAGCAGCTTCAGGGGTCCTGGGGCCAACGTCCTGACTTTC
J: TRBJ2-6
size: -
V: TRBV5-4
D: -

CDR3: CASSQRRGGPGQETQYF
DNA: TGCGCCAGCAGCCAAAGGAGGGGCGGGCCGGGCCAAGAGACCCAGTACTTC
J: TRBJ2-5
size: -
V: TRBV4-3
D: -